This T cell receptor beta chain was observed in a study of shared clonotypes between healthy human individuals. The naive CD8 population came from CD45RO-negative cells selected for CCR7, without terminally differentiated effector memory CD45RA+ cells. This CDR3 is 11 amino acids long. Germline-derived CDR1 and CDR2 are SGDLS and YYNGEE. V dropped 3 bases and J dropped 5 bases, with 5 bases sitting between them. The sample holds a few counts of this clone. The repertoire was sequenced with immunoSEQ multiplex PCR; TCRdb's copy has only in-frame clones and lacks some. The sample records approximately 2,000,000 clones, just over 90% being singletons.

Sequenced sample: naive CD8+ T cells from PBMCs. The chain is built from TRBV9 and TRBJ1-2; no definite D call. This receptor was taken from a man aged 18 to 29 in good health. Some clones in this sample may be carry-over from other donors' samples. Here the CDR3 DNA reads TGTGCCAGCAGCGCGCAATATGGCTACACCTTC. Encoded protein: CASSAQYGYTF.